Presented here are 27 T cell receptor beta chains from one specimen sequenced in a study of post-analysis software for immune sequencing data. Study-level points and caveats: Patients carried roughly five TRBV segments more frequently than controls did, and TRBV5-6, TRBV5-1 and TRBV20-1 were among them.

Every TCR beta cDNA library bore unique molecular identifiers. TCRdb fed the PCR reads into MiXCR, producing one record per CDR3 protein. The table lists 450,000 to 700,000 distinct CDR3 sequences, around 40% of them singletons. Their antigens remain unidentified. Sequencing was done on a sample of blood. The receptors shown here come from a girl between 5 and 17 years old with multiple sclerosis.

The rearrangement links TRBV30 to TRBJ1-2; D call uncertain. Per germline, CDR1 GTSNPN and CDR2 SVGIG (reference sequence). V was clipped by 4 bases and J by 4 bases, with 10 bases between them. The CDR3 spans 12 residues. The DNA for the CDR3 is TGTGCCTGGACCTCCCTCTCCTATGGCTACACCTTC. This translates into CAWTSLSYGYTF.

The chain is built from TRBV5-4 and TRBJ1-2, with D hard to call. From germline, CDR1 is SGHNT and CDR2 YYREEE (reference sequence). The CDR3 covers 16 residues. Trimming stripped 4 bases from V and 8 bases from J, with 24 bases between. CDR3 nucleotides: TGTGCCAGCAGCCCTTCACCTGGCTTGCCTCGTGAAGGCTACACCTTC. Translated, it gives CASSPSPGLPREGYTF.

The chain combines TRBV5-6 with TRBJ1-2, with D possibly being TRBD1 (5 bases). Germline V lookup: CDR1 SGHDT, CDR2 YYEEEE. This CDR3 region has 15 residues. The V end was cut by 0 bases, the J end by 5 bases, with 14 bases between. Here the CDR3 DNA reads TGTGCCAGCAGCTTGGCCAGTGGGGACTATTATGGCTACACCTTC. As protein: CASSLASGDYYGYTF.

The chain employs TRBV12-3 or TRBV12-4 and TRBJ1-4; 8 nucleotides match TRBD1. Unmatched junction bases numbered 18, after V lost 6 bases and J lost 9 bases. The CDR3 has 17 residues. The CDR3 nucleotides read TGTGCCAGCAGCCCGTGGGGGTCCTGGGACAGGTTGAAAAAACTGTTTTTT. Encoded protein: CASSPWGSWDRLKKLFF.

A few counts support this clonotype. The chain carries TRBV7-6 and TRBJ2-7; 10 bases line up with TRBD1. This CDR3 contains 14 residues. Germline V CDR1 and CDR2: SGHVS, FNYEAQ. V trimming: 6 bases; J trimming: 3 bases; junction bases outside the gene matches: 5. CDR3 protein: CASSLGQGFYEQYF. The CDR3, as DNA: TGTGCCAGCAGTTTGGGACAGGGGTTCTACGAGCAGTACTTC.

This clonotype was counted only a few times. The V call is TRBV7-2, the J call TRBJ2-3; 8 bases align to TRBD2. There are 15 residues in the CDR3. Germline CDR1 SGHTA, CDR2 FQGNSA. After removal of 6 bases from V and 0 bases from J, the junction contained 5 bases not matched to a gene. CDR3 in amino acids: CASRATSGSTDTQYF. CDR3 nucleotide sequence: TGTGCCAGCAGGGCAACTAGCGGAAGCACAGATACGCAGTATTTT.

DNA of the CDR3: TGCAGTGCTAGTCGACCGAGGATGAACACTGAAGCTTTCTTT. Its translation: CSASRPRMNTEAFF. The V call is TRBV20-1, the J call TRBJ1-1, with no clear D. V was shortened by 3 bases and J by 0 bases, with 11 bases between the two germline ends. The CDR3 length is 14 residues. CDR1 is DFQATT, CDR2 SNEGSKA, per germline (reference sequence).

The J gene is TRBJ1-2, the V gene TRBV9, with TRBD1 as a possible D gene (5 bases). The germline gives CDR1 SGDLS, CDR2 YYNGEE. V lost 2 bases and J 3 bases, leaving 14 bases between the germline ends. This CDR3 comprises 15 residues. The CDR3 DNA is TGTGCCAGCAGCGTCGGGGCAACCGCGCACTATGGCTACACCTTC. Its translation: CASSVGATAHYGYTF.

The sample holds many counts of this clonotype. The chain has TRBV7-8 and TRBJ2-3; D gene ambiguous. Trimming stripped 0 bases from V and 1 base from J, with 5 bases between. The V gene's germline CDR1 is SGHVS and CDR2 FQNEAQ. CDR3 length: 14 amino acids. This CDR3 is CASSLATGTDTQYF. CDR3 DNA sequence: TGTGCCAGCAGCTTAGCGACGGGCACAGATACGCAGTATTTT.

Only a few counts were recorded for this clonotype. The chain employs TRBV7-3 and TRBJ2-5; 10 bases line up with TRBD1. The J call may be incorrect, as the DNA end agrees better with TRBJ2-7. The CDR3 runs 15 residues. CDR1 is SGHTA and CDR2 is FQGTGA in the germline V gene. For the CDR3, the DNA is TGTGCCAGCAGTTCGCCGGGACAGGGGTTCTCCGAGCAGTACTTC. It codes for CASSSPGQGFSEQYF.

Only a few counts were recorded for this clonotype. This chain links TRBV12-3 or TRBV12-4 with TRBJ2-1, with 7 positions matching TRBD2. The CDR3 runs 14 residues. The V and J ends lost 6 bases and 10 bases, in that order; junction bases with no gene match: 12. This chain's CDR3 is CASSLDLEGGEQFF. Written as DNA, the CDR3 is TGTGCCAGCAGCCTCGACTTGGAGGGAGGGGAGCAGTTCTTC.

This chain links TRBV11-1 with TRBJ2-2; D gene uncertain. In germline, CDR1 is SGHAT, CDR2 FQDESV (reference sequence). The CDR3 is 11 residues long. Trimming cost V 7 bases and J 5 bases, with 5 bases left between them. CDR3 sequence: CASTQTGELFF. In DNA form, the CDR3 reads TGTGCCAGCACCCAAACCGGGGAGCTGTTTTTT.

The chain couples TRBV5-1 to TRBJ2-1; 9 bases line up with TRBD2. Germline lookup yields CDR1 SGHRS and CDR2 YFSETQ. This CDR3 has 15 amino acids. V was clipped by 3 bases and J by 6 bases; unmatched bases: 7. The CDR3 nucleotides read TGCGCCAGCAGCTCCCGCCTAGCGGGGTTCAATGAGCAGTTCTTC. Its protein product is CASSSRLAGFNEQFF. The complete variable domain, with remaining parts taken from reference TRBV5-1 and TRBJ2-1, reads KAGVTQTPRYLIKTRGQQVTLSCSPISGHRSVSWYQQTPGQGLQFLFEYFSETQRNKGNFPGRFSGRQFSNSRSEMNVSTLELGDSALYLCASSSRLAGFNEQFFGPGTRLTVL.

This sequence joins TRBV7-2 and TRBJ1-6; a weak D match, TRBD1 (5 bases). CDR1 is SGHTA and CDR2 is FQGNSA in the germline V gene. Trimming stripped 4 bases from V and 7 bases from J, with 11 bases between. The CDR3 length is 14 residues. CDR3 in amino acids: CASSCGRENSPLHF. The CDR3 bases are TGTGCCAGCAGCTGCGGCAGGGAGAATTCACCCCTCCACTTT.

This chain connects TRBV6-4 to TRBJ2-3; 8 positions agree with TRBD2. Germline CDR1 MRHNA, CDR2 SNTAGT. Unmatched junction bases numbered 4, after V lost 4 bases and J lost 1 base. This CDR3 contains 15 residues. CDR3 loop: CASSGGTSGTDTQYF. The CDR3 bases are TGTGCCAGCAGTGGCGGGACTAGTGGCACAGATACGCAGTATTTT.

This clonotype was counted at least ten times. This chain joins TRBV24-1 and TRBJ2-5; D gene uncertain. The germline V and J ends were trimmed by 5 bases and 1 base, with 13 bases remaining between them. The CDR3 spans 15 residues. The germline CDR1 and CDR2 sequences are KGHDR and SFDVKD. CDR3 sequence: CATSVGETPQETQYF. CDR3 nucleotides: TGTGCCACCAGTGTTGGGGAAACCCCCCAAGAGACCCAGTACTTC.

This clonotype was found a few times. J is TRBJ2-7 and V is TRBV6-5, with D perhaps assigned TRBD1 or TRBD2 (5 bases each). The CDR3 has 14 amino acids. Germline lookup yields CDR1 MNHEY and CDR2 SVGAGI. The V end lost 5 bases, the J end lost 4 bases, and 15 bases lay between the germline ends. CDR3 region: CASSHGQGVYEQYF. CDR3 bases: TGTGCCAGCAGTCACGGGCAGGGAGTTTACGAGCAGTACTTC.

This clonotype was seen a single time. The V gene is TRBV5-1, the J gene TRBJ1-4; the D gene is possibly TRBD1 (5 bases). This CDR3 region has 14 residues. The germline gives CDR1 SGHRS, CDR2 YFSETQ. Trimming removed 5 bases from V and 3 bases from J, with 11 bases in between. CDR3 nucleotides: TGCGCCAGCAGAGGGGCTACCTCTAATGAAAAACTGTTTTTT. Protein product: CASRGATSNEKLFF.

This clonotype was detected a few times. The chain has TRBV12-3 or TRBV12-4 and TRBJ2-3, with D unclear. V lost 5 bases and J lost 4, with 7 bases in between. CDR3 length: 12 residues. CDR3 in amino acids: CASSRGADTQYF. CDR3 coding DNA: TGTGCCAGCAGTAGAGGCGCAGATACGCAGTATTTT.

This chain joins TRBV12-3 or TRBV12-4 and TRBJ2-7, with D maybe TRBD2 (5 bases). Trimming took off 4 bases at V and 0 bases at J, with 13 bases between the two ends. The CDR3 spans 15 residues. This CDR3 reads CASSYSDLSSYEQYF. CDR3 sequence (DNA): TGTGCCAGCAGTTACTCGGACTTGAGCTCCTACGAGCAGTACTTC.

The count of this clonotype is one. The rearrangement uses TRBV6-6 and TRBJ2-5; D gene uncertain. V lost 5 bases to trimming and J lost 0 bases, with 13 bases between them. Germline assignment: CDR1 MNHNY and CDR2 SVGAGI (reference sequence). This CDR3 contains 15 residues. CDR3 amino acids: CASSPRQANQETQYF. The CDR3 bases are TGTGCCAGCAGTCCCCGACAAGCAAACCAAGAGACCCAGTACTTC.

The table lists this clonotype with a count of one. Written as DNA, the CDR3 is TGTGCCAGCAGTTCGGAGGAAACCACAGATACGCAGTATTTT. Protein product: CASSSEETTDTQYF. V usage is TRBV12-3 or TRBV12-4 and J usage is TRBJ2-3; D is possibly TRBD2 (5 bases). This CDR3 is built from 14 residues. V was cut by 4 bases and J by 2 bases, with 10 bases left in between.

The chain uses TRBV10-3 and TRBJ2-7; TRBD1 matches at 9 bases. Trimming at V came to 3 bases and at J to 4 bases, leaving 10 bases not matched to a gene. CDR3 length equals 16 residues. Looked up from germline, CDR1 is ENHRY and CDR2 is SYGVKD. Written as DNA, the CDR3 is TGTGCCATCAGTGATTCAGGACAGGGGCGGGGGTACGAGCAGTACTTC. It encodes CAISDSGQGRGYEQYF.

The genes are TRBV25-1 and TRBJ2-7; the D is unclear. V lost 3 bases and J 2 bases, leaving 14 bases between the germline ends. The V gene's germline CDR1 is MGHDK and CDR2 SYGVNS. The CDR3 runs to 15 residues. The chain's CDR3 is CASSESNSETYEQYF. CDR3 DNA sequence: TGTGCCAGCAGTGAGTCGAACAGCGAAACCTACGAGCAGTACTTC.

The chain has TRBV20-1 and TRBJ1-5; D possibly corresponds to TRBD1 (5 bases). The CDR3 is made up of 15 amino acids. Germline CDR1 reads DFQATT; CDR2 reads SNEGSKA (reference sequence). Trimming stripped 5 bases from V and 6 bases from J, with 20 bases between. The CDR3 bases are TGCAGTGCTGCCCCGTCTCAGGGATTGGGTCAGCCCCAGCATTTT. Its protein is CSAAPSQGLGQPQHF.

The chain couples TRBV30 to TRBJ2-6; D remains ambiguous. Between the trimmed V and J ends, which lost 0 bases and 0 bases, there was a span of 9 bases. The germline gives CDR1 GTSNPN, CDR2 SVGIG (reference sequence). CDR3 length: 16 amino acids. CDR3 DNA: TGTGCCTGGAGTGTACTCGGAGCCTCTGGGGCCAACGTCCTGACTTTC. It encodes CAWSVLGASGANVLTF.

The chain carries TRBV13 and TRBJ2-6; D gene unclear. The CDR3 sequence is 15 residues long. Looked up from germline, CDR1 is PRHDT and CDR2 is FYEKMQ (reference sequence). The V and J ends lost 5 bases and 2 bases respectively, with 10 bases between them. DNA of the CDR3: TGTGCCAGCAGCCCCGGCGACACTGGGGCCAACGTCCTGACTTTC. This encodes CASSPGDTGANVLTF.